This T cell receptor beta chain is from a study of control samples from healthy donors and cancer patients. Sequenced by immunoSEQ multiplex PCR; TCRdb stores in-frame clones only, minus some. The top ten hold 1.3% to 1.5% of the sample, which has 150,000 to 200,000 clones, about 92% seen once. The CDR3 consists of 17 residues. Trimming cost V 3 bases and J 0 bases, with 15 bases left between them. In germline, CDR1 is SGDLS, CDR2 YYNGEE. The receptor was derived from a man younger than 40 in good health. Input material: blood. The chain recombines TRBV9 with TRBJ2-2, with D maybe TRBD1 (6 bases). The CDR3 nucleotides are TGTGCCAGCAGCGGGACCAGGGGAATCTCGAACACCGGGGAGCTGTTTTTT. Protein product: CASSGTRGISNTGELFF.